These 6 T cell receptor beta chains originate from one sample sequenced in a study of CD8+ T cells in alopecia areata. Isolated RNA was reverse transcribed into cDNA used as the sequencing template. Produced via immunoSEQ multiplex PCR; TCRdb's table is partial and in-frame only. In total the sample includes 1,500 to 2,000 clones, none of them seen once. Input material: lesional skin. The receptor set was obtained from a C3H/HeJ mouse with alopecia areata. The strain's MHC haplotype is H2-k.

In this sample, this clone is medium-sized. Gene names refer to mouse genes. The DNA ends 4 residues before the CDR3 does, and the rest of the CDR3 is filled in from the germline J gene. The J gene is TRBJ2-7, the V gene TRBV5; 10 bases align to TRBD2. The CDR3 totals 15 residues. Germline lookup yields CDR1 LGHNA and CDR2 YNLKQL (reference sequence). CDR3 DNA, as far as it was read: TGTGCCAGCAGCCAGAGGCTGGGGGGGCGGGAT. Its translation: CASSQRLGGRD. The whole CDR3 is CASSQRLGGRDEQYF.

This clone was detected many times. Gene names and germline refer to mouse. The read comes to an end 4 residues before the CDR3 does, leaving the germline J gene to fill in the end. The chain couples TRBV13-3 to TRBJ1-2; the D gene is possibly TRBD1 (5 bases). The ends were cut back, 8 bases at V and 1 base at J, with 6 bases in the middle. The CDR3 is 11 residues long. The V gene's germline CDR1 is NNHDY and CDR2 SYVADS. Partial CDR3 DNA: TGTGCCAGTCAGGGAAACTCC. Translation gives CASQGNS. The entire CDR3 reads CASQGNSDYTF.

This clone has more than one count but fewer than ten. A much larger clonotype is one base distant, so this may be a read error. Gene and germline names: mouse. From the germline J gene comes the end of the CDR3, since the read stops 4 residues before it. The V and J genes are TRBV17 and TRBJ2-7; the match to TRBD2 covers 11 bases. This CDR3 region has 15 residues. Per germline, CDR1 MNHDT and CDR2 YYDKIL. The CDR3 loop reads CASSIGTGGSYEQYF. CDR3 DNA (partial): TGTGCCAGCAGTATCGGGACTGGGGGTTCCTAT. The full variable domain, completed using reference TRBV17 and TRBJ2-7, is DTTVKQNPRYKLARVGKPVNLICSQTMNHDTMYWYQKKPNQAPKLLLFYYDKILNREADTFEKFQSSRPNNSFCSLYIGSAGLEYSAMYLCASSIGTGGSYEQYFGPGTRLTVL.

This clone was seen at least ten times. Gene names are the mouse ones. From the germline J gene comes the end of the CDR3, since the read stops 4 residues before it. V gene TRBV19 combines with J gene TRBJ1-1, with TRBD1 as a possible D gene (5 bases). The CDR3 runs 14 residues. V shed 2 bases and J shed 3 bases, with 11 bases lying between them. The germline V gene has CDR1 FNHDT and CDR2 SITEND (reference sequence). Here the CDR3 reads CASSMGREDTEVFF. The part of the CDR3 DNA that was read is TGTGCCAGCAGTATGGGCAGGGAAGACACA.

In its sample, this clone was seen many times. At residue 15, the translated DNA and the protein in TCRdb do not agree; the protein given here is derived from the DNA. The gene names given are mouse names. The sequence runs out 3 residues before the end of the CDR3; the remainder is reconstructed from the germline J gene. The chain is built from TRBV3 and TRBJ1-6, with TRBD1 matching 11 bases. TRBJ1-6 is treated as an ORF (open reading frame) with a function not yet certain. Germline CDR1 SNHLY, CDR2 FYNGKV (reference sequence). The trim removed 6 bases at V and 0 bases at J, leaving 7 bases unmatched. This CDR3 is 18 amino acids long. CDR3 loop: CASSDSDRGHSYNSPLYF. The CDR3 DNA, read in part, is TGTGCCAGCAGTGATTCGGACAGGGGGCATTCCTATAATTCGCCC.

This clone was picked up many times. Germline and genes here are mouse. The sequence runs out 4 residues before the end of the CDR3; the remainder is reconstructed from the germline J gene. The chain links TRBV13-2 to TRBJ2-3, with TRBD1 as a possible D gene (6 bases). V was shortened by 3 bases and J by 4 bases, with 9 bases between the two germline ends. The CDR3 is made up of 13 amino acids. Germline V gene lookup returns CDR1 NNHNN and CDR2 SYGAGS (reference sequence). The CDR3 sequence is CASGVGTTETLYF. The part of the CDR3 DNA that was read is TGTGCCAGCGGTGTTGGGACAACAGAA.